The next 29 T cell receptor beta chains were all read from a single sample in a study of identical twins. From the 5' RACE reads, TCRdb called clonotypes with MiXCR, one entry per CDR3 protein. The sample holds some 320,000 distinct CDR3 sequences; 10% to 15% are singletons and the top ten take roughly 7.8%. This sample was also put to use in a study of yellow fever vaccine responses in identical twins.

The sequencing input was CD8+ T cells sorted from blood. These receptors were collected from a woman aged 18-30 years in good health.

This clonotype was recorded a few times. The chain employs TRBV4-2 and TRBJ2-6; D is possibly TRBD1 or TRBD2 (5 bases each). Germline loops: CDR1 LGHNA, CDR2 YNFKEQ. CDR3 size: 18 residues. Trimming left V 5 bases short and J 0 bases short, with 17 bases between. Here the CDR3 DNA reads TGTGCCAGCAGCTTCGTCGGGGCCCCAAGCTCTGGGGCCAACGTCCTGACTTTC. Translating it yields CASSFVGAPSSGANVLTF.

This clonotype came up a few times. V usage is TRBV29-1 and J usage is TRBJ2-2, with D unresolved. The length of the CDR3 is 14 residues. Deletions cut 6 bases from V and 2 bases from J, with 13 bases between. Per the germline V gene, CDR1 is SQVTM and CDR2 is ANQGSEA. The CDR3 bases are TGCAGCGTGGTTCCCCGGGTCAACACCGGGGAGCTGTTTTTT. Its protein is CSVVPRVNTGELFF.

This clonotype turned up a few times. The rearrangement links TRBV5-6 to TRBJ2-5; no reliable D call. The CDR3 sequence is 15 residues long. V lost 1 base to trimming and J lost 4 bases, with 14 bases between them. CDR1 and CDR2 from the germline V gene are SGHDT and YYEEEE. In DNA form, the CDR3 reads TGTGCCAGCAGCTTGTCCCTCGACATCACAGAGACCCAGTACTTC. This sequence encodes CASSLSLDITETQYF. The variable domain in full, completed from reference TRBV5-6 and TRBJ2-5, reads DAGVTQSPTHLIKTRGQQVTLRCSPKSGHDTVSWYQQALGQGPQFIFQYYEEEERQRGNFPDRFSGHQFPNYSSELNVNALLLGDSALYLCASSLSLDITETQYFGPGTRLLVL.

As regards this clonotype: The junction does not match germline at one end; this may be a read error. This chain uses TRBV6-4 with TRBJ2-1, with D possibly matching TRBD2 (5 bases). Germline CDR1 MRHNA, CDR2 SNTAGT. This CDR3 is 15 amino acids long. The CDR3 is CASSEGDNSYNEQFF. CDR3 nucleotides: TGTGCCAGCAGTGAGGGAGACAACTCCTACAACGAGCAGTTCTTC.

The chain is built from TRBV6-2 or TRBV6-3 and TRBJ2-3, with no clear D. V was trimmed by 2 bases and J by 6 bases, leaving 12 bases between them. CDR3 length equals 14 residues. CDR1 is MNHEY, CDR2 SVGEGT, per germline. The CDR3 here is CASSYGVLVDTQYF. In nucleotides, the CDR3 is TGTGCCAGCAGTTACGGGGTCTTGGTGGATACGCAGTATTTT.

This clonotype was seen a few times. The CDR3 sequence is CASSQDFGAVQETQYF. CDR3 bases: TGTGCCAGCAGCCAAGATTTCGGGGCGGTCCAAGAGACCCAGTACTTC. The J gene is TRBJ2-5, the V gene TRBV14; perhaps D is TRBD1 or TRBD2 (5 bases each). Trimming shortened V by 0 bases and J by 1 base, and 12 bases separated the two germline ends. CDR3 length equals 16 residues. From germline, CDR1 is SGHDN and CDR2 FVKESK.

This clonotype was counted a few times. The rearrangement joins TRBV4-1 to TRBJ2-5, with D maybe TRBD1 (6 bases). The CDR3 covers 13 residues. Trimming took off 3 bases at V and 4 bases at J, with 9 bases between the two ends. Germline V gene data show CDR1 as MGHRA and CDR2 as YSYEKL. The CDR3 nucleotides read TGCGCCAGCAGCCATCCAGGGGCAGAGACCCAGTACTTC. Residues: CASSHPGAETQYF.

This clonotype was detected a few times. The gene calls are TRBV20-1 and TRBJ1-1, with a tentative D call TRBD1 (5 bases). The V end was cut by 4 bases, the J end by 3 bases, with 21 bases between. The CDR3 consists of 16 residues. Germline V lookup: CDR1 DFQATT, CDR2 SNEGSKA (reference sequence). CDR3 in amino acids: CSAIGSGLAAYTEAFF. The CDR3 nucleotides read TGCAGTGCTATAGGCTCAGGGTTGGCTGCGTACACTGAAGCTTTCTTT.

The chain carries TRBV27 and TRBJ2-2; 7 bases fit TRBD1. V was clipped by 5 bases and J by 3 bases; unmatched bases: 3. Germline lookup yields CDR1 MNHEY and CDR2 SMNVEV (reference sequence). There are 14 residues in the CDR3. The CDR3 region has the DNA TGTGCCAGCAGTCCACAGGGGTACACCGGGGAGCTGTTTTTT. Translated: CASSPQGYTGELFF.

CDR3 sequence (DNA): TGTGCCACCAGCAGGGTACGGCCGGGACAGGGGATCGTTGGCTACACCTTC. It specifies CATSRVRPGQGIVGYTF. The chain is built from TRBV15 and TRBJ1-2, with 10 bases identical to TRBD1. The CDR3 has 17 residues. Germline V lookup: CDR1 LNHNV, CDR2 YYDKDF (reference sequence). V shed 3 bases, J shed 7 bases, and the junction held 14 bases outside the gene matches.

This clonotype was counted a few times. The chain combines TRBV4-1 with TRBJ2-3; D remains ambiguous. Per germline, CDR1 MGHRA and CDR2 YSYEKL. The CDR3 is 14 amino acids. The germline V and J ends were trimmed by 0 bases and 5 bases, with 9 bases remaining between them. The CDR3 loop reads CASSQERIQDTQYF. CDR3 sequence (DNA): TGCGCCAGCAGCCAAGAACGGATCCAAGATACGCAGTATTTT.

The CDR3, as DNA: TGTGCCAGCAGCCTGAAGGCCGGTCTGGCAATTGCAGATACGCAGTATTTT. Protein sequence: CASSLKAGLAIADTQYF. This rearrangement joins TRBV7-8 to TRBJ2-3; D is ambiguous. Trimming shortened V by 5 bases and J by 4 bases, and 22 bases separated the two germline ends. The CDR3 has 17 amino acids. Germline CDR1 reads SGHVS; CDR2 reads FQNEAQ.

V usage is TRBV6-1 and J usage is TRBJ2-7, with 14 positions matching TRBD2. Germline assignment: CDR1 MNHNS and CDR2 SASEGT. The CDR3 runs 15 residues. The junction had 7 bases not matched to a gene; V was cut back by 6 bases and J by 6 bases. The CDR3 nucleotides are TGTGCCAGCAGGGGTCAGGGACTAGCGGGAGCCGAGCAGTACTTC. Translated, it gives CASRGQGLAGAEQYF.

A few counts support this clonotype. The chain uses TRBV6-1 and TRBJ2-3, with D perhaps TRBD2 (6 bases). V was cut by 3 bases and J by 1 base, with 14 bases left in between. This CDR3 comprises 16 residues. CDR1 MNHNS and CDR2 SASEGT come from the germline V gene. CDR3 sequence reads: CASSDMAGYGTDTQYF. DNA of the CDR3: TGTGCCAGCAGTGATATGGCGGGGTACGGCACAGATACGCAGTATTTT.

V gene TRBV27 combines with J gene TRBJ2-2; maybe TRBD2 (5 bases). Trimming removed 10 bases at V and 2 bases at J, with 17 bases between. This CDR3 has 15 residues. Per germline, CDR1 MNHEY and CDR2 SMNVEV (reference sequence). The chain's CDR3 is CATMEQSGNTGELFF. The CDR3 DNA reads as TGTGCCACCATGGAGCAATCGGGAAACACCGGGGAGCTGTTTTTT.

This clonotype was counted between two and nine times. The V and J genes are TRBV3-1 and TRBJ2-1, with a tentative D call TRBD2 (5 bases). This CDR3 spans 15 amino acids. V was trimmed by 4 bases and J by 0 bases, leaving 10 bases between them. CDR1 LGHDT and CDR2 YNNKEL come from the germline V gene (reference sequence). This CDR3 reads CASSPDLSSYNEQFF. The CDR3 nucleotides are TGTGCCAGCAGCCCGGACTTAAGCTCCTACAATGAGCAGTTCTTC.

This clonotype was seen ten or more times. This rearrangement joins TRBV3-1 to TRBJ2-1; TRBD2 matches at 14 bases. Germline CDR1 LGHDT, CDR2 YNNKEL (reference sequence). The CDR3 has 15 amino acids. Unmatched junction bases numbered 5, after V lost 4 bases and J lost 9 bases. The CDR3 region is CASSPGLAGVGEQFF. Written as DNA, the CDR3 is TGTGCCAGCAGCCCGGGACTAGCGGGGGTAGGTGAGCAGTTCTTC.

The rearrangement joins TRBV4-2 to TRBJ1-1, with unresolved D. V gave up 4 bases and J gave up 5 bases, with 14 bases separating them. CDR3 size: 14 residues. Looked up from germline, CDR1 is LGHNA and CDR2 is YNFKEQ. CDR3 nucleotides: TGTGCCAGCAGCCCAGTTGAATTTGGGACTGAAGCTTTCTTT. It translates to CASSPVEFGTEAFF.

The chain couples TRBV28 to TRBJ1-2; maybe TRBD1 (5 bases). The germline gives CDR1 MDHEN, CDR2 SYDVKM. This CDR3 has 14 residues. Trimming removed 5 bases from V and 4 bases from J, with 14 bases in between. Written as DNA, the CDR3 is TGTGCCAGCAGTCCGCTACATGGGGCCTATGGCTACACCTTC. Its translation: CASSPLHGAYGYTF.

This clonotype has ten or more counts. V is TRBV12-3 or TRBV12-4 and J is TRBJ2-1, with D perhaps TRBD2 (6 bases). The V and J ends lost 4 bases and 8 bases respectively, with 9 bases between them. The CDR3 contains 12 residues. Here the CDR3 DNA reads TGTGCCAGCAGTTCCGCGGGGCATGAGCAGTTCTTC. It translates to CASSSAGHEQFF.

A few counts support this clonotype. The V gene is TRBV7-9, the J gene TRBJ2-1, with D perhaps matching TRBD2 (5 bases). Per germline, CDR1 SEHNR and CDR2 FQNEAQ (reference sequence). The V end lost 3 bases, the J end lost 0 bases, and 9 bases lay between the germline ends. The CDR3 has 15 amino acids. Here the CDR3 reads CASSFGKSSYNEQFF. CDR3 bases: TGTGCCAGCAGCTTCGGGAAGAGCTCCTACAATGAGCAGTTCTTC.

This clonotype was observed a few times. The V call is TRBV29-1, the J call TRBJ2-2; D is perhaps TRBD2 (5 bases). With 0 bases removed from V and 5 bases from J, the gap between germline ends came to 13 bases. Germline lookup yields CDR1 SQVTM and CDR2 ANQGSEA. The CDR3 runs 15 residues. CDR3 nucleotides: TGCAGCGTTGAAGACGAGAAACCGGGGACCGGGGAGCTGTTTTTT. The encoded protein is CSVEDEKPGTGELFF.

The table lists this clonotype with many counts. The CDR3 here is CASSLAADTEAFF. CDR3 nucleotide sequence: TGCGCCAGCAGCTTGGCCGCTGACACTGAAGCTTTCTTT. The chain recombines TRBV5-1 with TRBJ1-1; no firm D call. CDR1 is SGHRS and CDR2 is YFSETQ in the germline V gene. This CDR3 region has 13 residues. Trimming pared 0 bases from V and 3 bases from J, leaving 6 bases between.

In its sample, this clonotype was seen a few times. The V gene is TRBV5-1, the J gene TRBJ2-5; no firm D call. Trimming removed 0 bases from V and 4 bases from J, with 13 bases in between. The CDR3 is 15 residues long. CDR1 SGHRS and CDR2 YFSETQ come from the germline V gene. The CDR3 spells CASSLAVALGETQYF. CDR3 DNA: TGCGCCAGCAGCTTGGCTGTGGCCCTCGGAGAGACCCAGTACTTC. Full variable domain (rest looked up from reference TRBV5-1 and TRBJ2-5): KAGVTQTPRYLIKTRGQQVTLSCSPISGHRSVSWYQQTPGQGLQFLFEYFSETQRNKGNFPGRFSGRQFSNSRSEMNVSTLELGDSALYLCASSLAVALGETQYFGPGTRLLVL.

The chain couples TRBV27 to TRBJ2-5; D not certain. CDR1 and CDR2 (germline): MNHEY, SMNVEV (reference sequence). V was pared by 3 bases and J by 3 bases, with 8 bases between. The CDR3 contains 13 residues. The CDR3 sequence is CASSFQKEETQYF. CDR3 in DNA: TGTGCCAGCAGTTTCCAGAAGGAAGAGACCCAGTACTTC.

This clonotype occurred a few times. This rearrangement joins TRBV9 to TRBJ2-4, with D hard to call. CDR1 and CDR2 (germline): SGDLS, YYNGEE. V gave up 0 bases and J gave up 2 bases, with 6 bases separating them. The CDR3 contains 14 residues. CDR3 sequence: CASSVAETKNIQYF. CDR3 nucleotides: TGTGCCAGCAGCGTAGCAGAAACCAAAAACATTCAGTACTTC.

The CDR3 DNA reads TGCAGTGCTAGTAGCAACAGGGGCTCCGAGGCCTACAATGAGCAGTTCTTC. It encodes CSASSNRGSEAYNEQFF. The chain has TRBV20-1 and TRBJ2-1; 7 bases map to TRBD1. Per germline, CDR1 DFQATT and CDR2 SNEGSKA (reference sequence). J gave up 2 bases and V 3 bases, and 13 bases lay outside the gene matches. CDR3 length equals 17 residues.

This clonotype was counted a few times. In nucleotides, the CDR3 is TGTGCCAGCAGCTTAGCAGGGTATTACGAGCAGTACTTC. Translated, it gives CASSLAGYYEQYF. This chain uses TRBV7-9 with TRBJ2-7; no reliable D call. V was shortened by 0 bases and J by 4 bases, with 7 bases between the two germline ends. Germline V gene sequence: CDR1 SEHNR, CDR2 FQNEAQ (reference sequence). This CDR3 contains 13 residues. Complete variable domain (other parts from reference TRBV7-9 and TRBJ2-7): DTGVSQNPRHKITKRGQNVTFRCDPISEHNRLYWYRQTLGQGPEFLTYFQNEAQLEKSRLLSDRFSAERPKGSFSTLEIQRTEQGDSAMYLCASSLAGYYEQYFGPGTRLTVT.

The chain uses TRBV7-8 and TRBJ2-7, with D possibly being TRBD1 (5 bases). Germline loops: CDR1 SGHVS, CDR2 FQNEAQ. The V and J ends lost 2 bases and 7 bases respectively, with 9 bases between them. The CDR3 is 12 residues long. The CDR3, as DNA: TGTGCCAGCAGCTTATTAGGGGTTGAGCAGTACTTC. Translating it yields CASSLLGVEQYF. The complete variable domain, with remaining parts taken from reference TRBV7-8 and TRBJ2-7, reads GAGVSQSPRYKVAKRGQDVALRCDPISGHVSLFWYQQALGQGPEFLTYFQNEAQLDKSGLPSDRFFAERPEGSVSTLKIQRTQQEDSAVYLCASSLLGVEQYFGPGTRLTVT.